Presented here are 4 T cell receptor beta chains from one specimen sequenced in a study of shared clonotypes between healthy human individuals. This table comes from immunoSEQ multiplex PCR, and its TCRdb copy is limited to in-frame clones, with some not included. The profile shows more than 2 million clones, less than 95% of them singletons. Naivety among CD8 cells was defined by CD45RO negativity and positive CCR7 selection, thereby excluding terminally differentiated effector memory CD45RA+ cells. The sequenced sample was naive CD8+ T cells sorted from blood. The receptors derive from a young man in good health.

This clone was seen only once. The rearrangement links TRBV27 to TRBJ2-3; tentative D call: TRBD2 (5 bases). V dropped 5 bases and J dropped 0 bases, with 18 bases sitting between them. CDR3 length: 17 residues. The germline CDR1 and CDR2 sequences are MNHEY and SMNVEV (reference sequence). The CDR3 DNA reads TGTGCCAGCAGTCCAGAAAGGACGGGATCTAGCACAGATACGCAGTATTTT. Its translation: CASSPERTGSSTDTQYF.

CDR3 nucleotide sequence: TGTGCCAGCAGCTCTAGCGGGGGGACAGGCGACTTCACAGATACGCAGTATTTT. Its protein product is CASSSSGGTGDFTDTQYF. V is TRBV7-6 and J is TRBJ2-3; 11 bases fit TRBD2. The germline gives CDR1 SGHVS, CDR2 FNYEAQ. CDR3 length: 18 residues. Losses at the gene ends were 4 bases for V and 2 bases for J; bases not matched to a gene: 11.

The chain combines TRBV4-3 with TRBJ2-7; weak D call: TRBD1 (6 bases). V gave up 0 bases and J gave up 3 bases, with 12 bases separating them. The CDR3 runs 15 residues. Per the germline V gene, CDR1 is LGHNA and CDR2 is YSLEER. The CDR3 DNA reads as TGCGCCAGCAGCCAAGATCGAACAGGGTTCTACGAGCAGTACTTC. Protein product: CASSQDRTGFYEQYF.

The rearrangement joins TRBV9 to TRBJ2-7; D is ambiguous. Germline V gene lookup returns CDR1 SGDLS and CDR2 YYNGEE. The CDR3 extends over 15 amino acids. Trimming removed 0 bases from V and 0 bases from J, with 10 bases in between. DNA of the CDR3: TGTGCCAGCAGCGTAGCCCCTGCGCACTCCTACGAGCAGTACTTC. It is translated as CASSVAPAHSYEQYF.